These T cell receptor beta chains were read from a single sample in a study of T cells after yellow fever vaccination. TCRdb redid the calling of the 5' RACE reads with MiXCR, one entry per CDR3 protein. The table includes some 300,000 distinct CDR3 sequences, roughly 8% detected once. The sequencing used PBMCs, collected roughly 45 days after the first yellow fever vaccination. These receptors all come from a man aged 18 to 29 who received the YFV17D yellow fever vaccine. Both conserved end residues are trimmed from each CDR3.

ASSLVGGADIQY TRBJ2-4 TRBV7-2 12
AISATETNVLT TRBJ2-6 TRBV10-3 11
ATSRDPGSNQPQH TRBJ1-5 TRBV15 13
ASSPQDSTNYGYT TRBJ1-2 TRBV13 13
ASRTVSGDTYEQY TRBJ2-7 TRBV27 13
ASSLCQGCSYNEQF TRBJ2-1 TRBV4-3 14
SASRDSSYNSPLH TRBJ1-6 TRBV20-1 13
ASSYRGQKETQY TRBJ2-5 TRBV6-5 12
SASGHPFSGANVLT TRBJ2-6 TRBV29-1 14
ASSQDWHGGDSGNTIY TRBJ1-3 TRBV3-1 16
ASSSDRVAGANVLT TRBJ2-6 TRBV6-5 14
SVGLYT TRBJ1-2 TRBV29-1 6
ASSLGTSSYNEQF TRBJ2-1 TRBV7-3 13
ASTLGQGELF TRBJ2-2 TRBV6-6 10
ASTEQGEETQY TRBJ2-5 TRBV12-3/TRBV12-4 11
SVGVAGGPTDTQY TRBJ2-3 TRBV29-1 13
ASSRQKLNTEAF TRBJ1-1 TRBV19 12
ASSDESGGRTQY TRBJ2-3 TRBV5-1 12
ASSPPMMPNYGYT TRBJ1-2 TRBV18 13
ASRDTGLRGAF TRBJ1-1 TRBV11-2 11
SVENLWAGGNTEAF TRBJ1-1 TRBV29-1 14
ASSLGARETQY TRBJ2-5 TRBV5-1 11
ASSKGHTNTEAF TRBJ1-1 TRBV6-2/TRBV6-3 12
SSRGNYGYT TRBJ1-2 TRBV29-1 9
ASSSARTGGLYGYT TRBJ1-2 TRBV6-5 14
ASSQMDRANTEAF TRBJ1-1 TRBV4-1 13
ATSRSASNLETQY TRBJ2-5 TRBV15 13
ASSQGGGQQINSPLH TRBJ1-6 TRBV4-2 15